The 20 T cell receptor beta chains below all came from one sample that was sequenced in a study of T cell responses to AZD1222 COVID-19 vaccine. Sequencing used immunoSEQ multiplex PCR; TCRdb keeps in-frame clones, though not all of them. The sample carries over 110,000 clones, roughly nine tenths recorded once. This sample comprised peripheral blood, obtained 28 days after the second AZD1222 dose. All receptors derive from an adult who received the AZD1222 COVID-19 vaccine.

The chain carries TRBV24-1 and TRBJ1-2, with 7 positions matching TRBD1. CDR3 length: 15 amino acids. Germline values: CDR1 KGHDR, CDR2 SFDVKD. V lost 3 bases and J lost 3; bases outside the gene matches: 6. The CDR3 DNA reads as TGTGCCACCAGTGATAGTGACAGGGAGTACTATGGCTACACCTTC. Translation: CATSDSDREYYGYTF.

This rearrangement joins TRBV7-9 to TRBJ1-6; D perhaps matches TRBD1 (6 bases). Germline-derived CDR1 and CDR2 are SEHNR and FQNEAQ (reference sequence). Deletions cut 1 base from V and 4 bases from J, with 11 bases between. This CDR3 is built from 16 residues. CDR3 nucleotides: TGTGCCAGCAGCTTAGTGACAGGAAAATATAATTCACCCCTCCACTTT. Protein product: CASSLVTGKYNSPLHF. The whole variable domain, filled in from reference TRBV7-9 and TRBJ1-6, reads DTGVSQNPRHKITKRGQNVTFRCDPISEHNRLYWYRQTLGQGPEFLTYFQNEAQLEKSRLLSDRFSAERPKGSFSTLEIQRTEQGDSAMYLCASSLVTGKYNSPLHFGNGTRLTVT.

V usage is TRBV6-5 and J usage is TRBJ1-3, with no clear D. This CDR3 is built from 16 residues. Between the trimmed V and J ends, which lost 2 bases and 0 bases, there was a span of 11 bases. Per the germline V gene, CDR1 is MNHEY and CDR2 is SVGAGI. The CDR3 loop is CASSYIASNSGNTIYF. The DNA for the CDR3 is TGTGCCAGCAGTTACATCGCCTCTAACTCTGGAAACACCATATATTTT.

The chain has TRBV11-2 and TRBJ2-5, with 7 positions matching TRBD2. Germline V gene data show CDR1 as SGHAT and CDR2 as FQNNGV. Trimming at V came to 5 bases and at J to 5 bases, leaving 2 bases not matched to a gene. CDR3 length: 12 residues. The CDR3 loop reads CASSQGGETQYF. The DNA of the CDR3 is TGTGCCAGCAGCCAGGGAGGGGAGACCCAGTACTTC.

Here the CDR3 reads CASSSGQNTEAFF. CDR3 in DNA: TGTGCCAGCAGTTCAGGCCAGAACACTGAAGCTTTCTTT. The V gene is TRBV27, the J gene TRBJ1-1, with no clear D. CDR1 is MNHEY and CDR2 is SMNVEV in the germline V gene (reference sequence). V shed 4 bases and J shed 1 base, with 7 bases lying between them. The CDR3 runs 13 residues.

This clone has just one count. The chain carries TRBV7-2 and TRBJ2-1, with D possibly TRBD2 on 5 matching bases. This CDR3 is 15 amino acids long. V was cut by 5 bases and J by 5 bases, with 16 bases left in between. CDR1 SGHTA and CDR2 FQGNSA come from the germline V gene. In DNA, the CDR3 is TGTGCCAGCAGCCCAGGACCTAGCAACCACAATGAGCAGTTCTTC. Protein: CASSPGPSNHNEQFF.

This clone showed up just once. The rearrangement uses TRBV10-3 and TRBJ2-2; no reliable D call. CDR3 length: 13 amino acids. V was clipped by 10 bases and J by 4 bases, with 13 bases between them. CDR1 and CDR2 from the germline V gene are ENHRY and SYGVKD. In DNA, the CDR3 is TGTGCCACCCGGATGTTGAGCACCGGGGAGCTGTTTTTT. Protein product: CATRMLSTGELFF.

The rearrangement uses TRBV4-3 and TRBJ2-3; 11 bases are shared with TRBD2. CDR3 length: 18 amino acids. Germline CDR1 and CDR2: LGHNA and YSLEER. J was trimmed by 4 bases and V by 4 bases; bases with no gene match: 13. In nucleotides, the CDR3 is TGCGCCAGCAGCCCCGGGGGAGTACTAGCGGGAGAACCAGATACGCAGTATTTT. Encoded protein: CASSPGGVLAGEPDTQYF.

The V gene is TRBV11-1, the J gene TRBJ2-7; TRBD1 agrees at 8 bases. The junction had 3 bases not matched to a gene; V was cut back by 5 bases and J by 0 bases. The CDR3 has 14 amino acids. Germline V lookup: CDR1 SGHAT, CDR2 FQDESV (reference sequence). Here the CDR3 reads CASSLGQVSYEQYF. CDR3 in DNA: TGTGCCAGCAGCCTGGGACAGGTCTCCTACGAGCAGTACTTC.

Comments on this clone: The sample carries other DNA sequences with the same CDR3. The J gene is TRBJ1-1, the V gene TRBV7-3, with D perhaps matching TRBD1 (5 bases). This CDR3 has 15 residues. Germline V gene data show CDR1 as SGHTA and CDR2 as FQGTGA. V lost 0 bases to trimming and J lost 1 base, with 9 bases between them. Here the CDR3 reads CASSLTRGANTEAFF. The CDR3 DNA reads TGTGCCAGCAGCTTAACTAGGGGAGCGAACACTGAAGCTTTCTTT.

This chain joins TRBV5-4 and TRBJ2-5; 9 bases are a match to TRBD1. Germline values: CDR1 SGHNT, CDR2 YYREEE (reference sequence). CDR3 length equals 15 residues. Trimming took 0 bases from V and 4 from J; bases not matched to a gene: 4. The CDR3 sequence is CASSLGQGGRETQYF. The CDR3 nucleotides are TGTGCCAGCAGCTTGGGACAGGGGGGGCGAGAGACCCAGTACTTC.

The sample holds one count of this clone. J is TRBJ1-1 and V is TRBV7-3, with TRBD1 as a possible D gene (6 bases). Germline CDR1 reads SGHTA; CDR2 reads FQGTGA. This CDR3 is 12 amino acids long. The germline V and J ends were trimmed by 5 bases and 5 bases, with 9 bases remaining between them. The CDR3 spells CASSKGGTEAFF. The CDR3 coding sequence is TGTGCCAGCAGCAAAGGGGGTACTGAAGCTTTCTTT.

The chain couples TRBV14 to TRBJ2-7; D remains unclear. Germline assignment: CDR1 SGHDN and CDR2 FVKESK. The V end lost 5 bases, the J end lost 0 bases, and 11 bases lay between the germline ends. The CDR3 runs 14 residues. CDR3 protein: CASSFPKRSYEQYF. The DNA of the CDR3 is TGTGCCAGCAGCTTTCCAAAGCGCTCCTACGAGCAGTACTTC.

This clone was counted between two and nine times. This chain connects TRBV12-2 to TRBJ2-2; the DNA was not used to check the table's D call, TRBD1. TRBV12-2 is a pseudogene segment. This CDR3 is 14 amino acids long. CDR3 residues: CASRLDRDTGELFF. In nucleotides, the CDR3 is TGTGCAAGTCGCTTAGACAGGGACACCGGGGAGCTGTTTTTT.

The rearrangement links TRBV29-1 to TRBJ1-1, with TRBD1 matching 11 bases. The V gene end was trimmed by 7 bases and the J gene end by 6 bases; junction bases not matched to a gene: 4. The germline V gene has CDR1 SQVTM and CDR2 ANQGSEA. CDR3 length equals 12 residues. CDR3 in amino acids: CSARTGGSEAFF. In DNA form, the CDR3 reads TGCAGCGCGAGGACAGGGGGCTCTGAAGCTTTCTTT.

V and J are TRBV6-5 and TRBJ2-7; TRBD1 matches at 8 bases. J was trimmed by 5 bases and V by 6 bases; bases with no gene match: 3. The CDR3 contains 12 residues. CDR1 is MNHEY and CDR2 is SVGAGI in the germline V gene. The CDR3 coding sequence is TGTGCCAGCAGATCGGACAGGGACGAGCAGTACGTC. Translated, it gives CASRSDRDEQYV.

V is TRBV28 and J is TRBJ2-4, with D perhaps TRBD2 (6 bases). Germline V gene sequence: CDR1 MDHEN, CDR2 SYDVKM. CDR3 length equals 15 residues. The V end was cut by 6 bases, the J end by 1 base, with 13 bases between. CDR3 nucleotides: TGTGCCAGCAGCAGCCCGGAGGGGGCCAAAAACATTCAGTACTTC. Translating gives CASSSPEGAKNIQYF.

The V gene is TRBV6-1, the J gene TRBJ1-3, with TRBD1 identical over 7 bases. The V gene end was trimmed by 1 base and the J gene end by 5 bases; junction bases not matched to a gene: 2. The CDR3 totals 14 residues. CDR1 and CDR2 from the germline V gene are MNHNS and SASEGT. The CDR3 DNA follows: TGTGCCAGCAGTGAAGGACAGGGCCGAAACACCATATATTTT. This encodes CASSEGQGRNTIYF.

The chain combines TRBV7-9 with TRBJ1-4; D ambiguous. This CDR3 spans 14 amino acids. The germline CDR1 and CDR2 sequences are SEHNR and FQNEAQ (reference sequence). The ends were cut back, 2 bases at V and 7 bases at J, with 11 bases in the middle. As DNA, the CDR3 is TGTGCCAGCAGCTTACGGGAAGTAAGTGAAAAACTGTTTTTT. Translation: CASSLREVSEKLFF.

This chain uses TRBV30 with TRBJ1-6, with a possible D match to TRBD1 (5 bases). CDR1 and CDR2 (germline): GTSNPN, SVGIG (reference sequence). The CDR3 runs 12 residues. The CDR3 spells CGCGTPGSPLHF. CDR3 in DNA: TGTGGCTGCGGGACTCCGGGCTCACCCCTCCACTTT.